This T cell receptor (beta chain) stems from a study of shared clonotypes between healthy human individuals. Overall study findings and caveats: Though the depth was large, rarefaction showed that sorted-subset sequencing was incomplete.

Germline V CDR1 and CDR2: SGHKS, YYEKEE (reference sequence). This CDR3 has 14 amino acids. Trimming pared 3 bases from V and 1 base from J, leaving 10 bases between. Note on this clone: No antigen is known for it.

Naive CD8 cells, CD45RO-negative and positively selected for CCR7, excluded terminally differentiated effector memory CD45RA+ cells. Method: immunoSEQ multiplex PCR; TCRdb's copy keeps in-frame clones and lacks some. The sample lists about 2,200,000 clones; just over 90% were seen once. This clonotype was sampled from a man aged 18 to 29 in good health. Some clones in this sample may be carry-over from other donors' samples. The specimen sequenced was naive CD8+ T cells from PBMCs. The genes are TRBV5-5 and TRBJ1-1; D call uncertain. The CDR3 DNA reads TGTGCCAGCAGCTGGTCACGGAAGAACACTGAAGCTTTCTTT. Translated: CASSWSRKNTEAFF.